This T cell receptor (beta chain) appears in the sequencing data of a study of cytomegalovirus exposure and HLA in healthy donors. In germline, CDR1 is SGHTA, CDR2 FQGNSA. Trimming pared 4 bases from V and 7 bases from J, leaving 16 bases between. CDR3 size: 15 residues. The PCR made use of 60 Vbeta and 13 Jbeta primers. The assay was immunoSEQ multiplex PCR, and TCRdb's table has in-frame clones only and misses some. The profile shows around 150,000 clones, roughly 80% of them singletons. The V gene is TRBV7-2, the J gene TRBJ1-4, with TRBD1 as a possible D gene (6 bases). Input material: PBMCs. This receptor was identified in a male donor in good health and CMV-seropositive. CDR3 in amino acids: CASSSSRGSGEKLFF. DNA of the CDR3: TGTGCCAGCAGCTCTTCTAGGGGGAGTGGTGAAAAACTGTTTTTT.